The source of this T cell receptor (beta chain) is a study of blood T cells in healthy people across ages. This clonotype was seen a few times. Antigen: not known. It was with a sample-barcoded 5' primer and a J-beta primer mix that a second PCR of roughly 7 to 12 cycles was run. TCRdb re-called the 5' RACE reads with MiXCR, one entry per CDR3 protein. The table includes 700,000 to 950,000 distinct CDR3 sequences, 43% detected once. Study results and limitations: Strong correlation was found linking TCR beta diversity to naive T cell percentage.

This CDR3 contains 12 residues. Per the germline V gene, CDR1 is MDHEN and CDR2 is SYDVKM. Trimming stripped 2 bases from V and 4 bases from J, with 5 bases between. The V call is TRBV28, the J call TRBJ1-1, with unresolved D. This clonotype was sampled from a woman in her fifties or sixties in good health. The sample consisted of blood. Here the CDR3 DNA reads TGTGCCAGCAGTTTAGCGGGCACTGAAGCTTTCTTT. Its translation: CASSLAGTEAFF.